The present TCR beta chain was sequenced within a study of blood T cells in healthy people across ages. Whole-study context: Template switching caught about one barcoded beta molecule for each two T cells.

A few counts support this clonotype. CDR1 DFQATT and CDR2 SNEGSKA come from the germline V gene (reference sequence). The CDR3 has 11 amino acids. V was shortened by 5 bases and J by 6 bases, with 11 bases between the two germline ends. For the second PCR, which ran for about 6 to 12 cycles, a sample-barcoded 5' primer and a J-beta primer mix were used. TCRdb independently ran MiXCR on the 5' RACE reads; one entry per CDR3 protein. The data hold 1.6 million or so distinct CDR3 sequences, with roughly 32% observed a single time. The chain combines TRBV20-1 with TRBJ2-7; D may match TRBD1 or TRBD2 (5 bases each). The sequencing sample was made of blood. The sequence was collected from a woman in her twenties or thirties in good health. The CDR3 loop reads CSAPRGSEQYF. In nucleotides, the CDR3 is TGCAGTGCTCCCCGGGGCAGCGAGCAGTACTTC.